Listed here are 32 T cell receptor beta chains from one sample, sequenced in a study of radiation and T cells in renal cell carcinoma. Method: immunoSEQ multiplex PCR; TCRdb's copy keeps in-frame clones and lacks some. The sample holds 110,000 to 150,000 clones, approximately 82% seen once. Time point indicated: baseline pretreatment blood. Described treatment: 15 Gy SBRT to primary tumor, nephrectomy 4 weeks later. This specimen consisted of blood, obtained from a patient whose treatment included radiotherapy and nephrectomy. These receptors were collected from a woman aged 45-65 years with renal cell carcinoma.

The rearrangement uses TRBV29-1 and TRBJ2-1, with 7 bases that match TRBD2. This CDR3 spans 13 amino acids. Trimming removed 4 bases from V and 0 bases from J; junction bases left unmatched: 0. CDR1 SQVTM and CDR2 ANQGSEA come from the germline V gene. CDR3 protein: CSVGGGSYNEQFF. CDR3 nucleotides: TGCAGCGTTGGGGGGGGCTCCTACAATGAGCAGTTCTTC.

V gene TRBV10-3 combines with J gene TRBJ1-2; D is possibly TRBD1 (6 bases). Germline CDR1 reads ENHRY; CDR2 reads SYGVKD. There are 14 residues in the CDR3. Trimming removed 4 bases at V and 3 bases at J, with 12 bases between. In DNA, the CDR3 is TGTGCCATCAGTGGGGCAGGGGACGACTATGGCTACACCTTC. Protein product: CAISGAGDDYGYTF.

The V and J genes are TRBV4-3 and TRBJ1-1; D is ambiguous. Germline CDR1 reads LGHNA; CDR2 reads YSLEER. CDR3 length: 13 residues. Trimming stripped 1 base from V and 0 bases from J, with 3 bases between. This chain's CDR3 is CASSQAMNTEAFF. CDR3 DNA sequence: TGCGCCAGCAGCCAAGCGATGAACACTGAAGCTTTCTTT.

The chain employs TRBV2 and TRBJ2-6; D is perhaps TRBD1 or TRBD2 (6 bases each). There are 14 residues in the CDR3. From germline, CDR1 is SNHLY and CDR2 FYNNEI. The CDR3 loop reads CAIGGSSGANVLTF. DNA for the CDR3: TGTGCAATAGGGGGGAGCTCTGGGGCCAACGTCCTGACTTTC.

This chain connects TRBV2 to TRBJ2-6, with no clear D. Germline values: CDR1 SNHLY, CDR2 FYNNEI. Deletions cut 7 bases from V and 0 bases from J, with 4 bases between. This CDR3 spans 13 amino acids. CDR3 sequence (DNA): TGTGCCAGCACTGGCTCTGGGGCCAACGTCCTGACTTTC. Its translation: CASTGSGANVLTF.

This clone has just a few counts. The chain links TRBV5-4 to TRBJ1-5; 9 positions match TRBD1. This CDR3 spans 15 amino acids. Germline CDR1 and CDR2: SGHNT and YYREEE (reference sequence). Trimming took 3 bases from V and 2 from J; bases not matched to a gene: 3. CDR3 in DNA: TGTGCCAGCAGCTCCGGGACAGGGCGCAATCAGCCCCAGCATTTT. Amino acids: CASSSGTGRNQPQHF.

The genes are TRBV27 and TRBJ2-7, with no clear D. CDR3 size: 11 residues. The V end was cut by 5 bases, the J end by 3 bases, with 5 bases between. Looked up from germline, CDR1 is MNHEY and CDR2 is SMNVEV (reference sequence). The CDR3 DNA reads TGTGCCAGCAGTATTAACTACGAGCAGTACTTC. It encodes CASSINYEQYF.

The chain recombines TRBV19 with TRBJ2-2; the D call may be TRBD1 or TRBD2 (6 bases each). The V gene lost 0 bases and the J gene lost 6 bases, with 14 bases spanning the gap. CDR1 LNHDA and CDR2 SQIVND come from the germline V gene (reference sequence). CDR3 length: 16 amino acids. The CDR3 loop is CASSIDRQEGAGELFF. The DNA for the CDR3 is TGTGCCAGTAGTATAGACCGACAGGAGGGTGCCGGGGAGCTGTTTTTT. Full variable domain (remainder filled in from reference TRBV19 and TRBJ2-2): DGGITQSPKYLFRKEGQNVTLSCEQNLNHDAMYWYRQDPGQGLRLIYYSQIVNDFQKGDIAEGYSVSREKKESFPLTVTSAQKNPTAFYLCASSIDRQEGAGELFFGEGSRLTVL.

The chain combines TRBV25-1 with TRBJ1-3; tentative D call: TRBD1 (5 bases). CDR3 size: 15 residues. V lost 2 bases and J lost 4, with 12 bases in between. Germline loops: CDR1 MGHDK, CDR2 SYGVNS. Here the CDR3 DNA reads TGTGCCAGCAGTGAACAAGGGCGGGACGGAAACACCATATATTTT. Protein sequence: CASSEQGRDGNTIYF.

The chain is built from TRBV5-1 and TRBJ2-5, with 13 nucleotides matching TRBD2. Germline-derived CDR1 and CDR2 are SGHRS and YFSETQ. The CDR3 runs to 16 residues. J lost 4 bases, V lost 4 bases, and 7 bases had no gene match. CDR3 bases: TGCGCCAGCAGCCAAAGACTAGCGGGGGGCGGAGAGACCCAGTACTTC. Its protein is CASSQRLAGGGETQYF.

The chain employs TRBV30 and TRBJ1-6, with a tentative D call TRBD1 (6 bases). The V end lost 3 bases, the J end lost 0 bases, and 12 bases lay between the germline ends. There are 16 residues in the CDR3. The germline gives CDR1 GTSNPN, CDR2 SVGIG (reference sequence). The CDR3 DNA sequence: TGTGCCTGGAGGCTCGACAGGAGCTCCTATAATTCACCCCTCCACTTT. Its translation: CAWRLDRSSYNSPLHF. Based on the CDR3 plus reference TRBV30 and TRBJ1-6, the full variable domain is SQTIHQWPATLVQPVGSPLSLECTVEGTSNPNLYWYRQAAGRGLQLLFYSVGIGQISSEVPQNLSASRPQDRQFILSSKKLLLSDSGFYLCAWRLDRSSYNSPLHFGNGTRLTVT.

The J gene is TRBJ2-5, the V gene TRBV7-6; TRBD1 aligns across 8 bases. From germline, CDR1 is SGHVS and CDR2 FNYEAQ. V was clipped by 4 bases and J by 7 bases; unmatched bases: 20. This CDR3 is built from 18 residues. CDR3 sequence reads: CASSSKPSGGTKGGTQYF. The CDR3, as DNA: TGTGCCAGCAGCTCCAAGCCATCAGGGGGCACGAAGGGGGGGACCCAGTACTTC.

V usage is TRBV11-2 and J usage is TRBJ1-5, with a weak D call TRBD1 (5 bases). V lost 8 bases and J lost 3, with 11 bases in between. Germline V gene sequence: CDR1 SGHAT, CDR2 FQNNGV. This CDR3 region has 13 residues. The CDR3 region is CASSGDNNQPQHF. DNA for the CDR3: TGTGCCAGCTCGGGGGATAACAATCAGCCCCAGCATTTT.

This chain links TRBV7-2 with TRBJ2-2; no clear D. Germline lookup yields CDR1 SGHTA and CDR2 FQGNSA. V dropped 1 base and J dropped 1 base, with 7 bases sitting between them. The CDR3 has 15 amino acids. CDR3: CASSLDRWNTGELFF. In DNA form, the CDR3 reads TGTGCCAGCAGCTTAGATCGATGGAACACCGGGGAGCTGTTTTTT.

The chain uses TRBV5-4 and TRBJ1-4; no firm D call. The V end lost 3 bases, the J end lost 7 bases, and 7 bases lay between the germline ends. This CDR3 has 12 residues. Germline V gene lookup returns CDR1 SGHNT and CDR2 YYREEE (reference sequence). The CDR3 bases are TGTGCCAGCAGCTCTGGTAGTGAAAAACTGTTTTTT. Its translation: CASSSGSEKLFF.

This clone showed up just once. The DNA for the CDR3 is TGTGCCTGGAGTTTTACGATACACCTCGGACTAATGGAGACCCAGTACTTC. It specifies CAWSFTIHLGLMETQYF. The chain links TRBV30 to TRBJ2-5, with D tentatively TRBD2 (6 bases). The CDR3 runs to 17 residues. V gave up 2 bases and J gave up 5 bases, with 24 bases separating them. Looked up from germline, CDR1 is GTSNPN and CDR2 is SVGIG (reference sequence). Looking up the rest from reference TRBV30 and TRBJ2-5 gives the full variable domain: SQTIHQWPATLVQPVGSPLSLECTVEGTSNPNLYWYRQAAGRGLQLLFYSVGIGQISSEVPQNLSASRPQDRQFILSSKKLLLSDSGFYLCAWSFTIHLGLMETQYFGPGTRLLVL.

As for this clone: The same CDR3 also results from other DNA sequences found in this sample. This rearrangement joins TRBV5-1 to TRBJ1-1; D not resolved. Germline CDR1 and CDR2: SGHRS and YFSETQ. Trimming shortened V by 0 bases and J by 4 bases, and 4 bases separated the two germline ends. This CDR3 has 12 residues. CDR3 nucleotides: TGCGCCAGCAGCTTGGGGTCCACTGAAGCTTTCTTT. As protein: CASSLGSTEAFF. The full variable domain, completed using reference TRBV5-1 and TRBJ1-1, is KAGVTQTPRYLIKTRGQQVTLSCSPISGHRSVSWYQQTPGQGLQFLFEYFSETQRNKGNFPGRFSGRQFSNSRSEMNVSTLELGDSALYLCASSLGSTEAFFGQGTRLTVV.

V usage is TRBV7-9 and J usage is TRBJ1-6; D not certain. The germline V and J ends were trimmed by 5 bases and 7 bases, with 6 bases remaining between them. This CDR3 spans 12 amino acids. Germline CDR1 is SEHNR and CDR2 is FQNEAQ (reference sequence). CDR3 protein: CASSNPNSPLHF. The CDR3 DNA follows: TGTGCCAGCAGCAATCCCAATTCACCCCTCCACTTT. The complete variable domain, with remaining parts taken from reference TRBV7-9 and TRBJ1-6, reads DTGVSQNPRHKITKRGQNVTFRCDPISEHNRLYWYRQTLGQGPEFLTYFQNEAQLEKSRLLSDRFSAERPKGSFSTLEIQRTEQGDSAMYLCASSNPNSPLHFGNGTRLTVT.

V usage is TRBV7-2 and J usage is TRBJ2-7; 8 bases align to TRBD2. With 4 bases clipped from V and 3 bases from J, the junction kept 8 bases outside the gene matches. Germline V gives CDR1 SGHTA, CDR2 FQGNSA. The CDR3 is 15 amino acids. CDR3 nucleotide sequence: TGTGCCAGCAGCTCGTCGGGAGGGCAGATCTACGAGCAGTACTTC. As protein: CASSSSGGQIYEQYF.

V and J are TRBV4-3 and TRBJ2-3; D is perhaps TRBD1 or TRBD2 (7 bases each). From germline, CDR1 is LGHNA and CDR2 YSLEER. The V end lost 0 bases, the J end lost 3 bases, and 19 bases lay between the germline ends. This CDR3 contains 18 residues. The CDR3 DNA reads as TGCGCCAGCAGCCAAGAACCCCGGGGAGGGGGCATTACAGATACGCAGTATTTT. It yields the protein CASSQEPRGGGITDTQYF.

The chain links TRBV6-1 to TRBJ2-5, with 14 nucleotides matching TRBD2. The V gene's germline CDR1 is MNHNS and CDR2 SASEGT. The CDR3 loop spans 14 amino acids. Trimming removed 6 bases from V and 7 bases from J; junction bases left unmatched: 4. DNA of the CDR3: TGTGCCAGCAGGAACGGACTAGCGGGAGGGACCCAGTACTTC. Amino acid sequence: CASRNGLAGGTQYF.

As regards this clone: Within the sample, other DNA sequences also encode this same CDR3. This sequence joins TRBV19 and TRBJ2-7; TRBD1 is a possible D gene (6 bases). Germline V gene lookup returns CDR1 LNHDA and CDR2 SQIVND (reference sequence). V lost 1 base to trimming and J lost 3 bases, with 10 bases between them. The CDR3 extends over 14 amino acids. The CDR3: CASSIGTGSYEQYF. The CDR3 nucleotides are TGTGCCAGTAGTATAGGTACAGGGAGCTACGAGCAGTACTTC.

The rearrangement uses TRBV10-3 and TRBJ2-2; no definite D call. Germline loops: CDR1 ENHRY, CDR2 SYGVKD. The ends were cut back, 2 bases at V and 3 bases at J, with 7 bases in the middle. The CDR3 covers 14 residues. CDR3 residues: CAISELSDTGELFF. For the CDR3, the DNA is TGTGCCATCAGTGAGCTGTCGGACACCGGGGAGCTGTTTTTT.

V is TRBV6-5 and J is TRBJ1-1, with D possibly TRBD1 on 5 matching bases. The CDR3 is 13 residues long. Trimming removed 2 bases from V and 3 bases from J, with 7 bases in between. Germline lookup yields CDR1 MNHEY and CDR2 SVGAGI. CDR3 residues: CASSYRGDTEAFF. The CDR3 nucleotides read TGTGCCAGCAGTTACAGGGGCGACACTGAAGCTTTCTTT.

This rearrangement joins TRBV21-1 to TRBJ2-7; the table's TRBD2 call for D was not verified on the DNA. TRBV21-1 is classified as a pseudogene. The CDR3 runs 17 residues. Written as DNA, the CDR3 is TGTGCCAGCAGCAATCGGGGACTAGCGGGAGGGCCCTACGAGCAGTACTTC. As protein: CASSNRGLAGGPYEQYF.

V gene TRBV4-3 combines with J gene TRBJ1-2; 7 bases map to TRBD1. CDR1 is LGHNA and CDR2 is YSLEER in the germline V gene. The CDR3 is 15 residues long. V dropped 4 bases and J dropped 1; count of bases not matched to a gene: 6. The CDR3 region is CASSPGTVINYGYTF. Written as DNA, the CDR3 is TGCGCCAGCAGCCCGGGGACAGTGATTAACTATGGCTACACCTTC.

This sequence joins TRBV30 and TRBJ2-7; 9 nucleotides match TRBD1. J lost 3 bases, V lost 5 bases, and 5 bases had no gene match. Per germline, CDR1 GTSNPN and CDR2 SVGIG (reference sequence). The CDR3 covers 13 residues. CDR3 coding DNA: TGTGCCTGGGCTCGGGGACAGGGCTACGAGCAGTACTTC. Translated, it gives CAWARGQGYEQYF.

In its sample, this clone was seen a few times. The chain is built from TRBV2 and TRBJ2-1; maybe TRBD1 (5 bases). V was clipped by 8 bases and J by 9 bases, with 11 bases between them. This CDR3 spans 11 amino acids. Germline lookup yields CDR1 SNHLY and CDR2 FYNNEI. The CDR3 loop reads CASDRRGEQFF. The CDR3 bases are TGTGCCAGCGATCGTAGGGGTGAGCAGTTCTTC.

The chain recombines TRBV7-2 with TRBJ1-3, with D possibly TRBD1 on 5 matching bases. Trimming left V 4 bases short and J 0 bases short, with 10 bases between. The CDR3 contains 15 residues. Germline V gives CDR1 SGHTA, CDR2 FQGNSA. The CDR3 sequence: CASSWDATSGNTIYF. The CDR3 region has the DNA TGTGCCAGCAGCTGGGACGCAACCTCTGGAAACACCATATATTTT.

The chain links TRBV30 to TRBJ2-7; D might be TRBD2 (5 bases). Germline V gene data show CDR1 as GTSNPN and CDR2 as SVGIG (reference sequence). V lost 3 bases and J 3 bases, leaving 12 bases between the germline ends. This CDR3 contains 13 residues. CDR3 sequence (DNA): TGTGCCTGGAGCGAGACTACAAACTACGAGCAGTACTTC. This codes for CAWSETTNYEQYF.

V usage is TRBV7-2 and J usage is TRBJ2-5; the match to TRBD1 covers 9 bases. The V gene's germline CDR1 is SGHTA and CDR2 FQGNSA. The CDR3 extends over 15 amino acids. V gave up 4 bases and J gave up 4 bases; unmatched junction bases: 7. CDR3: CASSSGTGRVETQYF. The CDR3 nucleotides are TGTGCCAGCAGCTCCGGGACAGGGAGAGTAGAGACCCAGTACTTC.

The chain carries TRBV29-1 and TRBJ1-2; D remains ambiguous. The germline gives CDR1 SQVTM, CDR2 ANQGSEA. V was shortened by 2 bases and J by 5 bases, with 9 bases between the two germline ends. CDR3 length: 12 residues. In DNA, the CDR3 is TGCAGCGTTGAACCACACCCTTATGGCTACACCTTC. This codes for CSVEPHPYGYTF.